The 3 T cell receptor beta chains given below trace back to one sample, sequenced in a study of beta chain features in type 1 diabetes (dated by TCRdb to between 2018 and 2020). General conclusions and limits of the study: In all four CD4+ subsets, TCRB CDR3 length was moderately but significantly shorter in type 1 diabetes patients.

Their recognized antigens are unknown. Receptor libraries were prepared by the immunoSEQ multiplex PCR assay. All of the isolated RNA was reverse transcribed with the High Capacity cDNA Reverse Transcription Kit, so expressed TCRB transcripts were sequenced. TCRdb carries this immuneACCESS record with in-frame sequences only. Its versions omit some clonotypes, under half of them owing to an unresolved V gene in the studies checked, with the rest unexplained. The sample has 330,000 or so clones on record, around 13% of them singletons. 0.0085% to 0.012% of the sample is in the top ten clones. Sequencing input: naive CD4+ T cells from blood. The cell subset or site label here, explained by the study, means: true naive CD4+ T cells. These TCRs come from a woman aged 18-35 years with type 1 diabetes.

A few counts support this clone. This CDR3 is CASSATDGGGQTQYF. The CDR3 coding sequence is TGTGCCAGCAGCGCGACGGACGGAGGTGGGCAGACCCAGTACTTC. This sequence joins TRBV7-8 and TRBJ2-5, with D possibly being TRBD2 (5 bases). The CDR3 totals 15 residues. Trimming shortened V by 5 bases and J by 6 bases, and 19 bases separated the two germline ends. Germline V gene lookup returns CDR1 SGHVS and CDR2 FQNEAQ.

V and J are TRBV5-1 and TRBJ1-1, with TRBD1 matching 10 bases. The CDR3 is made up of 13 amino acids. V was pared by 4 bases and J by 8 bases, with 5 bases of the junction left unmatched. The germline CDR1 and CDR2 sequences are SGHRS and YFSETQ. CDR3 residues: CASSTWTGGEAFF. CDR3 nucleotides: TGCGCCAGCAGCACATGGACAGGGGGGGAAGCTTTCTTT.

The chain combines TRBV28 with TRBJ1-2; 8 bases map to TRBD1. In germline, CDR1 is MDHEN, CDR2 SYDVKM. The CDR3 length is 15 residues. Germline trimming cut 6 bases from V and 0 bases from J; bases unmatched to any gene: 6. Here the CDR3 reads CASRPPGQANYGYTF. For the CDR3, the DNA is TGTGCCAGCAGGCCACCGGGACAGGCTAACTATGGCTACACCTTC.